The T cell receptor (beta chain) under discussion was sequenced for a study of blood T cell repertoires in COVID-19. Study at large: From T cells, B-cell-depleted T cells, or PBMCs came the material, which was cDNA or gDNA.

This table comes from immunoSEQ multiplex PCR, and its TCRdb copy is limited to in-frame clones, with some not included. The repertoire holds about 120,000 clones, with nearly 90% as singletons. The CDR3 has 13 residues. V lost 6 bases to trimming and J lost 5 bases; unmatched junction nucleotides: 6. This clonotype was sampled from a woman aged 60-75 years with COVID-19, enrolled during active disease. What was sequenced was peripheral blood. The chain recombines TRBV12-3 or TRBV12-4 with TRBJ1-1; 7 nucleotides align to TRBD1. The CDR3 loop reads CASSPQGRTEAFF. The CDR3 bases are TGTGCCAGCAGCCCACAGGGGCGGACTGAAGCTTTCTTT.